Listed below are T cell receptor beta chains from one sample, sequenced in a study of blood T cell repertoires in COVID-19. Here immunoSEQ multiplex PCR was the method, and the copy in TCRdb shows in-frame clones only, minus some. The table lists some 340,000 clones, around 85% of them singletons, with roughly 3.9% in the top ten. The sequenced material came from peripheral blood. These receptors were taken from a woman under 30 with acute or convalescent COVID-19. The CDR3 runs from the conserved cysteine through the conserved F or W. The D gene is left open where the match is weak. Size is omitted from some rows. Given values are once, few, many or a class for expanded clones.

CDR3aa: CASSPSGLITEAFF
CDR3nt: TGTGCCAGCAGTCCGTCGGGGTTGATCACTGAAGCTTTCTTT
j_gene: TRBJ1-1
d_gene: NA
v_gene: TRBV7-2
abundance: few

CDR3aa: CASSTGTNTGELFF
CDR3nt: TGTGCCAGCAGCACCGGGACGAACACCGGGGAGCTGTTTTTT
j_gene: TRBJ2-2
d_gene: NA
v_gene: TRBV2
abundance: NA

CDR3aa: CASSLASGSSYNEQFF
CDR3nt: TGCGCCAGCAGCTTGGCTAGCGGGAGCTCCTACAATGAGCAGTTCTTC
j_gene: TRBJ2-1
d_gene: TRBD2
v_gene: TRBV5-1
abundance: NA

CDR3aa: CASSTWTSGDSYEQYF
CDR3nt: TGTGCCAGTAGTACCTGGACTAGCGGGGATTCCTACGAGCAGTACTTC
j_gene: TRBJ2-7
d_gene: TRBD2
v_gene: TRBV19
abundance: NA

CDR3aa: CASMVKGLNTGELFF
CDR3nt: TGTGCCAGCATGGTGAAGGGGCTGAACACCGGGGAGCTGTTTTTT
j_gene: TRBJ2-2
d_gene: NA
v_gene: TRBV6-5
abundance: few

CDR3aa: CAWTYKGRSDTEAFF
CDR3nt: TGTGCCTGGACATATAAGGGGAGGTCGGACACTGAAGCTTTCTTT
j_gene: TRBJ1-1
d_gene: NA
v_gene: TRBV30
abundance: NA

CDR3aa: CASSSPQGDYNEQFF
CDR3nt: TGTGCCAGCAGCTCCCCACAGGGGGACTACAATGAGCAGTTCTTC
j_gene: TRBJ2-1
d_gene: TRBD1
v_gene: TRBV5-6
abundance: NA

CDR3aa: CASSRGNTGELFF
CDR3nt: TGTGCCAGCAGCCGGGGTAACACCGGGGAGCTGTTTTTT
j_gene: TRBJ2-2
d_gene: NA
v_gene: TRBV2
abundance: NA

CDR3aa: CASSWDRAIGELFF
CDR3nt: TGTGCCAGCAGTTGGGACAGGGCCATCGGGGAGCTGTTTTTT
j_gene: TRBJ2-2
d_gene: TRBD1
v_gene: TRBV5-6
abundance: NA

CDR3aa: CASSQSGGEETQYF
CDR3nt: TGTGCCAGCAGCCAAAGCGGGGGGGAAGAGACCCAGTACTTC
j_gene: TRBJ2-5
d_gene: TRBD2
v_gene: TRBV3-1/TRBV3-2
abundance: NA

CDR3aa: CASSQDPYTYEQYF
CDR3nt: TGTGCCAGCAGCCAAGATCCCTATACCTACGAGCAGTACTTC
j_gene: TRBJ2-7
d_gene: NA
v_gene: TRBV3-1/TRBV3-2
abundance: NA

CDR3aa: CASSYSSRGAPYEQYF
CDR3nt: TGTGCCAGCAGTTACTCGTCTCGGGGGGCGCCATACGAGCAGTACTTC
j_gene: TRBJ2-7
d_gene: NA
v_gene: TRBV6-5
abundance: few

CDR3aa: CASSEINRGLYTEAFF
CDR3nt: TGTGCCAGCAGTGAAATCAACAGGGGGCTTTACACTGAAGCTTTCTTT
j_gene: TRBJ1-1
d_gene: TRBD1
v_gene: TRBV2
abundance: once

CDR3aa: CASSRDSVNYEQYF
CDR3nt: TGTGCCAGCAGCAGGGACAGCGTAAACTACGAGCAGTACTTC
j_gene: TRBJ2-7
d_gene: TRBD1
v_gene: TRBV11-2
abundance: NA

CDR3aa: CASSSGQGKNTEAFF
CDR3nt: TGTGCCAGCAGCTCGGGACAGGGGAAGAACACTGAAGCTTTCTTT
j_gene: TRBJ1-1
d_gene: TRBD1
v_gene: TRBV7-2
abundance: once

CDR3aa: CASSGVDYEQYF
CDR3nt: TGTGCCAGCTCTGGAGTTGACTACGAGCAGTACTTC
j_gene: TRBJ2-7
d_gene: NA
v_gene: TRBV18
abundance: NA

CDR3aa: CAISHRLKARDRGNEQFF
CDR3nt: TGTGCCATCAGCCACCGACTTAAAGCCCGGGACAGGGGCAATGAGCAGTTCTTC
j_gene: TRBJ2-1
d_gene: TRBD1
v_gene: TRBV10-3
abundance: NA

CDR3aa: CASSVRQAQQSPLHF
CDR3nt: TGTGCCAGCAGCGTACGACAGGCCCAGCAGTCACCCCTCCACTTT
j_gene: TRBJ1-6
d_gene: NA
v_gene: TRBV9
abundance: NA

CDR3aa: CASSVAGQGTTEAFF
CDR3nt: TGTGCCAGCAGCGTGGCGGGACAGGGGACCACTGAAGCTTTCTTT
j_gene: TRBJ1-1
d_gene: TRBD1
v_gene: TRBV9
abundance: NA

CDR3aa: CASSLGQGLEQYF
CDR3nt: TGTGCCAGCAGTTTAGGGCAGGGGCTCGAGCAGTACTTC
j_gene: TRBJ2-7
d_gene: NA
v_gene: TRBV12-3/TRBV12-4
abundance: NA

CDR3aa: CASTIVREGGELFF
CDR3nt: TGTGCCAGCACTATAGTGAGGGAGGGCGGGGAGCTGTTTTTT
j_gene: TRBJ2-2
d_gene: TRBD2
v_gene: TRBV6-5
abundance: NA

CDR3aa: CASSFKSGGAETQYF
CDR3nt: TGTGCCAGCAGCTTTAAATCGGGAGGCGCAGAGACCCAGTACTTC
j_gene: TRBJ2-5
d_gene: TRBD2
v_gene: TRBV5-8
abundance: NA

CDR3aa: CASSYAGDSVYEQYF
CDR3nt: TGTGCCAGCAGTTACGCCGGGGACAGTGTCTACGAGCAGTACTTC
j_gene: TRBJ2-7
d_gene: TRBD1
v_gene: TRBV6-6
abundance: NA

CDR3aa: CASSQDRGRGQPQHF
CDR3nt: TGTGCCAGCAGCCAAGACAGGGGGCGAGGTCAGCCCCAGCATTTT
j_gene: TRBJ1-5
d_gene: TRBD1
v_gene: TRBV3-1/TRBV3-2
abundance: NA

CDR3aa: CASSYPGRNYGYTF
CDR3nt: TGTGCCAGCAGTTATCCCGGGAGGAACTATGGCTACACCTTC
j_gene: TRBJ1-2
d_gene: NA
v_gene: TRBV6-5
abundance: NA